These 24 T cell receptor beta chains originate from one sample sequenced in a study of T and B cells in COVID-19 patients (TCRdb year 2020). Genomic DNA extracted from blood was used in amounts of about 240-550 ng for amplification of TRB repertoires. Sequencer: Illumina MiSeq. Multiplex PCR with BIOMED2 TRB-A/B primer pools was used to amplify TRB rearrangements. TCRdb handled the public reads itself, with Q25 trimming in fastp and clone calling in MiXCR, and kept productive beta chains. A single entry per CDR3 protein holds the most common genes and DNA from its merged rows. The sample table contains approximately 15,000 distinct CDR3 sequences; only one count was recorded for about 30% of them. The ten largest clones take up approximately 6.5% of the sample. Source material: blood. All receptors come from a human donor who had recovered from COVID-19.

Only a few counts were recorded for this clonotype. The rearrangement links TRBV18 to TRBJ1-1; no clear D gene. The CDR3 spans 14 residues. CDR1 and CDR2 from the germline V gene are KGHSH and LQKENI. V was cut by 3 bases and J by 2 bases, with 10 bases left in between. The DNA of the CDR3 is TGTGCCAGCTCACCTGGGGAGATAAACACTGAAGCTTTCTTT. Its protein is CASSPGEINTEAFF.

This clonotype was seen a few times. This sequence joins TRBV5-5 and TRBJ2-7, with TRBD1 matching over 8 bases. Germline loops: CDR1 SGHKS, CDR2 YYEKEE (reference sequence). The CDR3 is 16 amino acids. V gave up 4 bases and J gave up 3 bases; unmatched junction bases: 12. CDR3 residues: CASSGSFGQGNYEQYF. The DNA of the CDR3 is TGTGCCAGCAGCGGTTCTTTCGGACAGGGAAACTACGAGCAGTACTTC.

This clonotype was detected ten times or more. The rearrangement joins TRBV30 to TRBJ2-5; D might be TRBD1 or TRBD2, each matching 7 bases. Germline V gene lookup returns CDR1 GTSNPN and CDR2 SVGIG (reference sequence). With 4 bases removed from V and 5 bases from J, the gap between germline ends came to 23 bases. The CDR3 spans 16 residues. The CDR3 DNA sequence: TGTGCCTGGAACTGGGGGGGAAGGGGGCGCCGGGAGACCCAGTACTTC. This codes for CAWNWGGRGRRETQYF.

By its share, this clonotype is medium-sized. The rearrangement joins TRBV29-1 to TRBJ2-3; tentatively, D is TRBD1 (6 bases). CDR3 length: 14 amino acids. Trimming took off 4 bases at V and 3 bases at J, with 14 bases between the two ends. Germline CDR1 SQVTM, CDR2 ANQGSEA. The CDR3: CSVVGGSLTDTQYF. Written as DNA, the CDR3 is TGCAGCGTTGTAGGGGGTTCCCTGACAGATACGCAGTATTTT.

This clonotype was observed a handful of times. J is TRBJ2-7 and V is TRBV12-3 or TRBV12-4, with no clear D. The length of the CDR3 is 12 residues. Trimming left V 6 bases short and J 7 bases short, with 13 bases between. The CDR3 sequence: CASSIRVREQYF. The CDR3 bases are TGTGCCAGCAGCATCCGCGTCAGGGAGCAGTACTTC.

This clonotype has more than one count but fewer than ten. The chain carries TRBV6-5 and TRBJ1-1; D uncertain. Germline V gene data show CDR1 as MNHEY and CDR2 as SVGAGI. With 4 bases removed from V and 6 bases from J, the gap between germline ends came to 6 bases. The length of the CDR3 is 11 residues. The CDR3: CASSSLAEAFF. CDR3 nucleotides: TGTGCCAGCAGTTCTCTGGCTGAAGCTTTCTTT.

The DNA for the CDR3 is TGTGCCAGTAGACCGGGACAGGGGGCTGGGGAGACCCAGTACTTC. This codes for CASRPGQGAGETQYF. This rearrangement joins TRBV19 to TRBJ2-5; TRBD1 matches 12 bases. Germline CDR1 and CDR2: LNHDA and SQIVND (reference sequence). There are 15 residues in the CDR3. J gave up 5 bases and V 6 bases, and 7 bases lay outside the gene matches. The full variable domain, completed using reference TRBV19 and TRBJ2-5, is DGGITQSPKYLFRKEGQNVTLSCEQNLNHDAMYWYRQDPGQGLRLIYYSQIVNDFQKGDIAEGYSVSREKKESFPLTVTSAQKNPTAFYLCASRPGQGAGETQYFGPGTRLLVL.

This clonotype was seen at least ten times. This chain joins TRBV6-2 or TRBV6-3 and TRBJ2-5, with a possible D match to TRBD2 (5 bases). Germline loops: CDR1 MNHEY, CDR2 SVGEGT. Trimming cost V 5 bases and J 5 bases, with 12 bases left between them. The CDR3 is 13 amino acids. CDR3 region: CASSRSQRETQYF. DNA of the CDR3: TGTGCCAGCAGTCGTTCTCAGCGGGAGACCCAGTACTTC.

The chain links TRBV6-5 to TRBJ2-2, with 9 positions matching TRBD2. The trim removed 6 bases at V and 5 bases at J, leaving 7 bases unmatched. The CDR3 runs to 15 residues. The germline V gene has CDR1 MNHEY and CDR2 SVGAGI. CDR3 loop: CASRRLAEGTGELFF. The CDR3 coding sequence is TGTGCCAGCAGAAGACTAGCGGAGGGAACCGGGGAGCTGTTTTTT.

CDR3 coding DNA: TGTGCCACCAGTGGAGGGGGGGGCACAGATACGCAGTATTTT. Encoded protein: CATSGGGGTDTQYF. V usage is TRBV24-1 and J usage is TRBJ2-3; a possible D gene is TRBD2 (7 bases). Trimming cost V 5 bases and J 1 base, with 9 bases left between them. Germline CDR1 is KGHDR and CDR2 is SFDVKD. The CDR3 covers 14 residues.

V gene TRBV7-9 combines with J gene TRBJ1-5; 9 bases agree with TRBD1. CDR3 size: 15 residues. Germline loops: CDR1 SEHNR, CDR2 FQNEAQ (reference sequence). V trimming: 5 bases; J trimming: 6 bases; junction bases outside the gene matches: 8. CDR3 coding DNA: TGTGCCAGCAGCCTGGGACAGGGTGTGGGTCAGCCCCAGCATTTT. It specifies CASSLGQGVGQPQHF.

Concerning this clonotype: This sequence may be a read error, since a much larger clone differs from it by one base. The V and J genes are TRBV12-3 or TRBV12-4 and TRBJ1-4, with 8 bases lining up with TRBD1. CDR3 size: 15 residues. The ends lost 6 bases at V and 5 bases at J; junction bases unmatched: 8. The CDR3 region is CASSLRTGTNEKLFF. The CDR3 DNA reads TGTGCCAGCAGCCTGAGGACAGGGACAAATGAAAAACTGTTTTTT.

This clonotype appeared a few times. The chain couples TRBV30 to TRBJ2-3, with TRBD2 matching over 9 bases. The junction had 6 bases not matched to a gene; V was cut back by 7 bases and J by 1 base. The CDR3 consists of 14 residues. Per germline, CDR1 GTSNPN and CDR2 SVGIG (reference sequence). CDR3 in DNA: TGTGCCTTAGCGGGGGAGGCTCGCACAGATACGCAGTATTTT. It encodes CALAGEARTDTQYF.

By frequency in the sample, this clonotype is medium-sized. This chain uses TRBV19 with TRBJ2-7; 10 bases align to TRBD2. The J segment lost 6 bases and the V segment lost 3 bases, leaving 5 bases of the junction unmatched. CDR3 length: 14 amino acids. Germline CDR1 is LNHDA and CDR2 is SQIVND (reference sequence). The DNA of the CDR3 is TGTGCCAGTAGTATCTATTCTAGCGGGAGCGAGCAGTACTTC. Its translation is CASSIYSSGSEQYF.

The chain couples TRBV6-6 to TRBJ1-2; no definite D call. Trimming shortened V by 6 bases and J by 2 bases, and 16 bases separated the two germline ends. Germline values: CDR1 MNHNY, CDR2 SVGAGI (reference sequence). The CDR3 is made up of 15 amino acids. The CDR3 nucleotides are TGTGCCAGCAGCCCTAGACTGTTAGGGAACTATGGCTACACCTTC. As protein: CASSPRLLGNYGYTF.

This clonotype has a handful of counts. V is TRBV30 and J is TRBJ2-6; tentative D call: TRBD1 (6 bases). Germline V lookup: CDR1 GTSNPN, CDR2 SVGIG (reference sequence). The V end was cut by 3 bases, the J end by 4 bases, with 16 bases between. This CDR3 contains 16 residues. This chain's CDR3 is CAWRATGTRGANVLTF. Written as DNA, the CDR3 is TGTGCCTGGAGGGCCACCGGGACACGGGGGGCCAACGTCCTGACTTTC. Looking up the rest from reference TRBV30 and TRBJ2-6 gives the full variable domain: SQTIHQWPATLVQPVGSPLSLECTVEGTSNPNLYWYRQAAGRGLQLLFYSVGIGQISSEVPQNLSASRPQDRQFILSSKKLLLSDSGFYLCAWRATGTRGANVLTFGAGSRLTVL.

The chain carries TRBV6-2 or TRBV6-3 and TRBJ1-1; D is possibly TRBD1 (5 bases). CDR1 and CDR2 (germline): MNHEY, SVGEGT. The V and J ends lost 5 bases and 4 bases respectively, with 14 bases between them. The CDR3 extends over 14 amino acids. In DNA form, the CDR3 reads TGTGCCAGCAGTGACGGGGGGGAGAGCACTGAAGCTTTCTTT. The encoded protein is CASSDGGESTEAFF.

In its sample, this clonotype was seen once. V gene TRBV5-1 combines with J gene TRBJ2-1; possibly TRBD2 for D (5 bases). In germline, CDR1 is SGHRS, CDR2 YFSETQ. The CDR3 contains 12 residues. V lost 4 bases, J lost 3 bases, and 5 bases lay in between. CDR3 DNA: TGCGCCAGCAGCCGGGACTACAATGAGCAGTTCTTC. This codes for CASSRDYNEQFF.

This clonotype is medium-sized within its sample. The chain recombines TRBV19 with TRBJ2-7; the match to TRBD1 covers 9 bases. The trim removed 4 bases at V and 9 bases at J, leaving 16 bases unmatched. Germline assignment: CDR1 LNHDA and CDR2 SQIVND (reference sequence). The CDR3 has 16 residues. For the CDR3, the DNA is TGTGCCAGTAGTAAGGGACAGGGCCTTCCCTCGGCGGGGCAGTACTTC. Its protein is CASSKGQGLPSAGQYF.

This clonotype was seen only once. This chain links TRBV11-1 with TRBJ2-7; either TRBD1 or TRBD2 may fit D (5 bases each). The germline CDR1 and CDR2 sequences are SGHAT and FQDESV (reference sequence). V lost 1 base and J lost 3, with 16 bases in between. The CDR3 has 16 residues. The CDR3 region is CASSLDARGPGYEQYF. As DNA, the CDR3 is TGTGCCAGCAGCTTAGACGCGAGGGGCCCTGGCTACGAGCAGTACTTC.

The rearrangement links TRBV6-4 to TRBJ1-5, with D perhaps matching TRBD1 (6 bases). V was pared by 4 bases and J by 4 bases, with 14 bases between. CDR1 is MRHNA and CDR2 is SNTAGT in the germline V gene. The CDR3 totals 15 residues. The CDR3 region is CASSGRQAGNQPQHF. CDR3 DNA: TGTGCCAGCAGTGGAAGACAGGCTGGGAATCAGCCCCAGCATTTT.

The chain uses TRBV27 and TRBJ1-2; 11 bases are a match to TRBD1. The CDR3 has 14 amino acids. Germline CDR1 is MNHEY and CDR2 is SMNVEV (reference sequence). Trimming cost V 6 bases and J 4 bases; bases outside gene matches: 4. The CDR3 region is CASRDRGPGYGYTF. CDR3 DNA: TGTGCCAGCAGGGACAGGGGGCCTGGCTATGGCTACACCTTC.

This clonotype was seen a handful of times. This chain connects TRBV6-2 or TRBV6-3 to TRBJ2-1; 8 positions agree with TRBD2. With V trimmed by 3 bases and J by 6 bases, 7 bases remained unmatched. Germline values: CDR1 MNHEY, CDR2 SVGEGT. The CDR3 extends over 15 amino acids. CDR3 sequence: CASSYVGGASNEQFF. CDR3 DNA: TGTGCCAGCAGTTATGTCGGGGGGGCCAGCAATGAGCAGTTCTTC.

There are many counts of this clonotype. The rearrangement uses TRBV12-3 or TRBV12-4 and TRBJ2-1, with D possibly matching TRBD2 (5 bases). V was cut by 7 bases and J by 7 bases, with 23 bases left in between. The CDR3 runs to 16 residues. The CDR3 sequence is CASTLATTLIGNEQFF. The CDR3 coding sequence is TGTGCCAGCACCCTAGCAACTACCCTCATTGGGAATGAGCAGTTCTTC.